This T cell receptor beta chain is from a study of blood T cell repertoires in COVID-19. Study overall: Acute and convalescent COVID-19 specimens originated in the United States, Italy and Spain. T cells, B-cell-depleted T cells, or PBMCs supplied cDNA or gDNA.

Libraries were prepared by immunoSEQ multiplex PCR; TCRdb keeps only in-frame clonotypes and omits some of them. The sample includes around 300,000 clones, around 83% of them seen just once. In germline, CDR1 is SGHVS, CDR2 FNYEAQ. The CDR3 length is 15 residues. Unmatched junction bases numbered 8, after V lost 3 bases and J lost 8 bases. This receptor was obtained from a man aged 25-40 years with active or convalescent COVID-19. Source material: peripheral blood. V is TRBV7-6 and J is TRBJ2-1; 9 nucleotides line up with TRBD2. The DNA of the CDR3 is TGTGCCAGCAGCTTGACCGGGACTAGCATCCATGAGCAGTTCTTC. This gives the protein CASSLTGTSIHEQFF.